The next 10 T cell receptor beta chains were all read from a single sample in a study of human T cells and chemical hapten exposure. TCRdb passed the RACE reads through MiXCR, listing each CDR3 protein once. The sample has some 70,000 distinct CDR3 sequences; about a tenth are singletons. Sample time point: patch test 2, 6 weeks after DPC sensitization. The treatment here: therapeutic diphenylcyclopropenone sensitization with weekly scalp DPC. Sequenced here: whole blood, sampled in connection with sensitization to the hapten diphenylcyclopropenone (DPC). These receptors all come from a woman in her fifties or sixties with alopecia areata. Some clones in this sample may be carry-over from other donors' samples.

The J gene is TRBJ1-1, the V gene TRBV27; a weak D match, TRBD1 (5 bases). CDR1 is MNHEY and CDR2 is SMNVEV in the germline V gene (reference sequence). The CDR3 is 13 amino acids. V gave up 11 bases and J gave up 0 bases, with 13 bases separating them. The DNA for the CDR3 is TGTGCCGCCAGCACAGGTCTGAACACTGAAGCTTTCTTT. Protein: CAASTGLNTEAFF.

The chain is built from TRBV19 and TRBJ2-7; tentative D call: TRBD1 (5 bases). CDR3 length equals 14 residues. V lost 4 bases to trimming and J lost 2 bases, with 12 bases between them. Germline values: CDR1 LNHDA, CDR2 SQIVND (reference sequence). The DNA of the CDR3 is TGTGCCAGTAGTAATCTCCCAGGGCCCTACGAGCAGTACTTC. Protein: CASSNLPGPYEQYF.

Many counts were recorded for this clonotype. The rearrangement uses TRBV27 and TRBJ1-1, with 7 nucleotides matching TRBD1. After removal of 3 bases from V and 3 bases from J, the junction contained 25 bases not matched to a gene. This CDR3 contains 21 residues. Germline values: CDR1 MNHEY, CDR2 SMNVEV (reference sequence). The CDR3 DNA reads TGTGCCAGCAGTTTCCCTCCGGGACAGCGGGGCTTTTTGAGTTTGGACACTGAAGCTTTCTTT. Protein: CASSFPPGQRGFLSLDTEAFF.

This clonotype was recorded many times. In DNA form, the CDR3 reads TGCAGTGCTAGAGATCGCAGGGGAATCAATCAGCCCCAGCATTTT. It is translated as CSARDRRGINQPQHF. The chain links TRBV20-1 to TRBJ1-5, with a tentative D call TRBD1 (6 bases). V lost 0 bases and J 3 bases, leaving 12 bases between the germline ends. The CDR3 sequence is 15 residues long. Germline loops: CDR1 DFQATT, CDR2 SNEGSKA (reference sequence).

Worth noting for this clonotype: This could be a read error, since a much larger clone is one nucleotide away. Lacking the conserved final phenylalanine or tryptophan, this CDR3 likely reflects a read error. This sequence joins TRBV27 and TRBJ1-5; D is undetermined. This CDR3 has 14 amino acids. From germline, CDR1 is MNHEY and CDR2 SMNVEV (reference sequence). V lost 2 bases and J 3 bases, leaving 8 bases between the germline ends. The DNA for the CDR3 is TGTGCCAGCAGTTTAGTGGGCCTCAATCAGCCCCAGCATTGT. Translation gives CASSLVGLNQPQHC.

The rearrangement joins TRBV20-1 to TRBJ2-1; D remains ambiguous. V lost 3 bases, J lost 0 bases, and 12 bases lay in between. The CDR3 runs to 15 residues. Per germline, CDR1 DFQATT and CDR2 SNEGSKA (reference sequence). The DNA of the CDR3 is TGCAGTGCTAGGCCGATAGCTGACTCCTACAATGAGCAGTTCTTC. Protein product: CSARPIADSYNEQFF.

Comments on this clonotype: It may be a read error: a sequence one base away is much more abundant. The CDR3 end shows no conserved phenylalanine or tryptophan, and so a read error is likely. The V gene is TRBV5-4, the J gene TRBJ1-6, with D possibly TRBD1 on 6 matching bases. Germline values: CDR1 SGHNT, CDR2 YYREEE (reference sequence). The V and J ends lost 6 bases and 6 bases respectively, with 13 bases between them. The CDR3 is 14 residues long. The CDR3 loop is CASKTQGGNSPLHL. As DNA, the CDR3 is TGTGCCAGCAAAACACAGGGAGGTAATTCACCCCTCCACCTT.

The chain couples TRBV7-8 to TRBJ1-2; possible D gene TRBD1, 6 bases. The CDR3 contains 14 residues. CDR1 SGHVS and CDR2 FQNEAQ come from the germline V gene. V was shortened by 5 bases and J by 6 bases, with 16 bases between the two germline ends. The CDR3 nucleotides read TGTGCCAGCAGCCTGGGGGCGGGTATCGATGGCTACACCTTC. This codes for CASSLGAGIDGYTF.

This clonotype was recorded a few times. The CDR3: CASRLHNGARDTGELFF. The CDR3 region has the DNA TGTGCCAGCAGACTTCACAACGGGGCTAGGGACACCGGGGAGCTGTTTTTT. The chain employs TRBV2 and TRBJ2-2; the D gene could be TRBD1 or TRBD2 (5 bases each). From germline, CDR1 is SNHLY and CDR2 FYNNEI. The CDR3 is 17 residues long. The V end lost 6 bases, the J end lost 3 bases, and 20 bases lay between the germline ends.

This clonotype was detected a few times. CDR3 protein: CASSPLTLAGESFTDTQYF. CDR3 nucleotides: TGTGCCAGCTCACCACTAACGCTAGCGGGAGAATCATTCACAGATACGCAGTATTTT. The chain links TRBV18 to TRBJ2-3, with TRBD2 matching 10 bases. The CDR3 loop spans 19 amino acids. Germline lookup yields CDR1 KGHSH and CDR2 LQKENI. Trimming cost V 1 base and J 2 bases; bases outside gene matches: 12.